These 6 T cell receptor beta chains were all obtained from the same sample, sequenced in a study of molecular identifiers for immune sequencing clone quantification. TCRdb passed the PCR reads through MiXCR, listing each CDR3 protein once. Of 550,000 to 750,000 distinct CDR3 sequences listed, 15% to 20% are singletons. The sequencing input was naive CD8+ T cells from blood, with Jurkat cell RNA spiked in. Subset reported: FACS-sorted CD8+CD4-CCR7+CD45RA+ naive T cells. The receptors come from a human donor in good health. Some libraries in this study had Jurkat cell RNA spiked in.

This clonotype was recorded many times. The chain joins TRBV7-9 to TRBJ2-5; D uncertain. CDR3 length: 13 residues. Trimming shortened V by 2 bases and J by 0 bases, and 4 bases separated the two germline ends. Germline loops: CDR1 SEHNR, CDR2 FQNEAQ (reference sequence). DNA of the CDR3: TGTGCCAGCAGCTTAATGTACCAAGAGACCCAGTACTTC. It yields the protein CASSLMYQETQYF.

At least ten counts were recorded for this clonotype. V is TRBV11-2 and J is TRBJ2-3; 9 positions agree with TRBD2. Germline trimming cut 2 bases from V and 5 bases from J; bases unmatched to any gene: 8. The CDR3 spans 16 residues. Per germline, CDR1 SGHAT and CDR2 FQNNGV. CDR3 sequence: CASSLYAGGLGDTQYF. CDR3 sequence (DNA): TGTGCCAGCAGCTTATACGCGGGGGGGCTTGGAGATACGCAGTATTTT.

This clonotype was observed at least ten times. V is TRBV12-3 or TRBV12-4 and J is TRBJ2-2; 8 positions match TRBD1. The CDR3 runs to 15 residues. Germline trimming cut 1 base from V and 7 bases from J; bases unmatched to any gene: 5. The CDR3 DNA follows: TGTGCCAGCAGTTTAGGGACAGGGTTGATCGGGGAGCTGTTTTTT. Protein product: CASSLGTGLIGELFF.

This clonotype was seen many times. The V and J genes are TRBV27 and TRBJ2-5, with a tentative D call TRBD1 (5 bases). Trimming took 6 bases from V and 0 from J, leaving 14 bases between them. Germline CDR1 MNHEY, CDR2 SMNVEV (reference sequence). CDR3 length equals 15 residues. Here the CDR3 reads CASSPRAPNQETQYF. The DNA of the CDR3 is TGTGCCAGCAGCCCCAGGGCACCAAACCAAGAGACCCAGTACTTC.

This clonotype was counted many times. The chain's CDR3 is CATSARDSANIQYF. The CDR3 region has the DNA TGTGCCACCAGCGCCCGGGACAGCGCGAACATTCAGTACTTC. The chain recombines TRBV15 with TRBJ2-4; 7 bases fit TRBD1. The CDR3 length is 14 residues. In germline, CDR1 is LNHNV, CDR2 YYDKDF (reference sequence). V trimming: 5 bases; J trimming: 7 bases; junction bases outside the gene matches: 8. Using reference TRBV15 and TRBJ2-4 for the parts outside the CDR3, the full variable domain is DAMVIQNPRYQVTQFGKPVTLSCSQTLNHNVMYWYQQKSSQAPKLLFHYYDKDFNNEADTPDNFQSRRPNTSFCFLDIRSPGLGDTAMYLCATSARDSANIQYFGAGTRLSVL.

This clonotype was seen a few times. The chain recombines TRBV7-2 with TRBJ1-5; no clear D. The V end was cut by 8 bases, the J end by 3 bases, with 14 bases between. CDR3 length: 14 residues. Germline loops: CDR1 SGHTA, CDR2 FQGNSA. CDR3: CASSWRSLNQPQHF. CDR3 DNA sequence: TGTGCCAGCTCATGGAGGTCCCTCAATCAGCCCCAGCATTTT.